The rows below give T cell receptor beta chains drawn from one sample of a study of neurological immune-mediated disorders. TCRdb re-derived calls from the 5' RACE reads in MiXCR, one entry per CDR3 protein. The table has 77,000 or so distinct CDR3 sequences, approximately 10% seen once. The sequenced sample consisted of PBMCs. The receptor set was obtained from a man aged 50-59 years in good health. Both conserved end residues are part of each CDR3. D genes are given only for firm matches. Rows may omit the clone size; those that give it use once, few, many or a size class.

abundance	v_gene	j_gene	d_gene	CDR3nt	CDR3aa
many	TRBV18	TRBJ2-7	.	TGTGCCAGCTCACCACCGGGATTGCTGGGCGAGCAGTACTTC	CASSPPGLLGEQYF
.	TRBV27	TRBJ2-7	TRBD2	TGTGCCAGCAGCCCATGGAGCGGGGGCCATAGCTCCTACGAGCAGTACTTC	CASSPWSGGHSSYEQYF
many	TRBV9	TRBJ2-1	TRBD2	TGTGCCAGCAGCCTTCATGTGGGCGGGGGGGCCCGAAATGAGCAGTTCTTC	CASSLHVGGGARNEQFF
many	TRBV24-1	TRBJ2-7	TRBD1	TGTGCCACCAGTGGCCCGGGACAGGGGAGGAACGAGCAGTACTTC	CATSGPGQGRNEQYF
many	TRBV7-2	TRBJ2-4	.	TGTGCCAGCAGCTTAGGTGGGAACGGCATTCAGTACTTC	CASSLGGNGIQYF
few	TRBV6-2/TRBV6-3	TRBJ2-7	.	TGTGCCAGCAATCTGGACCCCCGCAAATCCGAGCAGTACTTC	CASNLDPRKSEQYF
many	TRBV7-8	TRBJ1-1	.	TGTGCCAGCAGCTTAAGCGGGCCGGTCGCTGAAGCTTTCTTT	CASSLSGPVAEAFF
many	TRBV12-3/TRBV12-4	TRBJ2-3	.	TGTGCCAGCAGTTCCTCCGACCGTGCAGATACGCAGTATTTT	CASSSSDRADTQYF
few	TRBV28	TRBJ2-1	TRBD1	TGTGCCAGCAGCCCAGGGTTGGGACAGTCCAAAGGGAATGAGCAGTTCTTC	CASSPGLGQSKGNEQFF
many	TRBV27	TRBJ1-2	.	TGTGCCAGCAGTCAGGGGCTGGGCTACACCTTC	CASSQGLGYTF
many	TRBV4-1	TRBJ1-1	.	TGCGCCAGCAGCCAAGGTGAATGGGGTGTCCCGAAAGCTTTCTTT	CASSQGEWGVPKAFF
many	TRBV7-9	TRBJ2-6	.	TGTGCCAGCAGCTTAGAGGTCCCACAGTTCTCTGGGGCCAACGTCCTGACTTTC	CASSLEVPQFSGANVLTF
many	TRBV7-9	TRBJ2-3	.	TGTGCCAGCAGCCGGGACATCGGCACAGATACGCAGTATTTT	CASSRDIGTDTQYF
.	TRBV5-1	TRBJ2-2	.	TGCGCCAGCAGCTTGGTCTCGAACACCGGGGAGCTGTTTTTT	CASSLVSNTGELFF
.	TRBV9	TRBJ2-2	.	TGTGCCAGCAGCGTGGGCCCGGAACCTGACACAGGGGAGCTGTTTTTT	CASSVGPEPDTGELFF
many	TRBV4-1	TRBJ2-5	.	TGCGCCAGCAGCCAGACCGCCCTGCGGGAGACCCAGTACTTC	CASSQTALRETQYF
many	TRBV5-1	TRBJ2-1	.	TGCGCCAGCAGCTTGGGGTTCAGGGGAAATGAGCAGTTCTTC	CASSLGFRGNEQFF
many	TRBV5-1	TRBJ2-1	.	TGCGCCAGCAGCCCCCCCCTGGGGGAGAGCTCCTACAATGAGCAGTTCTTC	CASSPPLGESSYNEQFF
many	TRBV5-5	TRBJ2-7	.	TGTGCCAGCAGCTTGCGTTCCCAGGGCTCCTACGAGCAGTACTTC	CASSLRSQGSYEQYF
many	TRBV5-1	TRBJ2-7	TRBD1	TGCGCCAGCAGGCGGGACAGGGATAAATACGAGCAGTACTTC	CASRRDRDKYEQYF
many	TRBV7-2	TRBJ2-3	TRBD2	TGTGCCAGCAAAAGGCTAGCGGGAGATTGGAGCACAGATACGCAGTATTTT	CASKRLAGDWSTDTQYF
many	TRBV4-2	TRBJ2-3	TRBD1	TGTGCCAGCAGCCAAAAAATCGGGACAGGGTCATCAGATACGCAGTATTTT	CASSQKIGTGSSDTQYF
many	TRBV25-1	TRBJ2-7	.	TGTGCCAGCAGCCGGACAGACACCTACGAGCAGTACTTC	CASSRTDTYEQYF
many	TRBV10-3	TRBJ2-7	.	TGTGCCATCAGTGAGTCGGGCAGGGGTAGGACCTACGAGCAGTACTTC	CAISESGRGRTYEQYF
.	TRBV7-2	TRBJ2-3	TRBD2	TGTGCCAGCAGCTTAGGGACTAGCGGGGGCACAGATACGCAGTATTTT	CASSLGTSGGTDTQYF
many	TRBV5-1	TRBJ2-7	TRBD1	TGCGCCAGCAAGCTACTCACAGGGGTGGAAGAGCAGTACTTC	CASKLLTGVEEQYF
many	TRBV28	TRBJ2-1	TRBD2	TGTGCCAGCAGACGGGGGGGCTCTTACAATGAGCAGTTCTTC	CASRRGGSYNEQFF
.	TRBV7-9	TRBJ2-3	TRBD2	TGTGCCAGCAACTTACCTAGCGGGAGTATTACAGATACGCAGTATTTT	CASNLPSGSITDTQYF
many	TRBV20-1	TRBJ1-5	.	TGCAGTGCTAGAGATCGCAGGAATCAGCCCCAGCATTTT	CSARDRRNQPQHF